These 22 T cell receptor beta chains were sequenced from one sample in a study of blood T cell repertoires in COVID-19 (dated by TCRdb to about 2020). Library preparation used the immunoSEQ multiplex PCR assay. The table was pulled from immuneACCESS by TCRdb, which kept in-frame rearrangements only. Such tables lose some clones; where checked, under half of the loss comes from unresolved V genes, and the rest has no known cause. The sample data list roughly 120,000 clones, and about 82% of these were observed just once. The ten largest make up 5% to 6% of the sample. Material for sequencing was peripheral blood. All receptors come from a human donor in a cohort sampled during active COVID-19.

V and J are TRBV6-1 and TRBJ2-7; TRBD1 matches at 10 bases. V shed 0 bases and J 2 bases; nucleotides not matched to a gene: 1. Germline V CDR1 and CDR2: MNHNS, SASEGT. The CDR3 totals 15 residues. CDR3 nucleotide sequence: TGTGCCAGCAGTGAAGCGGGACAGGGGACCTACGAGCAGTACTTC. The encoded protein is CASSEAGQGTYEQYF.

The CDR3, as DNA: TGTGCCAGCAGATACCGCTCGGGCGGGATGGGGACCGGGGAGCTGTTTTTT. Translating it yields CASRYRSGGMGTGELFF. The chain couples TRBV6-2 or TRBV6-3 to TRBJ2-2, with D possibly being TRBD2 (6 bases). CDR1 and CDR2 from the germline V gene are MNHEY and SVGEGT. The CDR3 is made up of 17 amino acids. V gave up 6 bases and J gave up 5 bases, with 22 bases separating them.

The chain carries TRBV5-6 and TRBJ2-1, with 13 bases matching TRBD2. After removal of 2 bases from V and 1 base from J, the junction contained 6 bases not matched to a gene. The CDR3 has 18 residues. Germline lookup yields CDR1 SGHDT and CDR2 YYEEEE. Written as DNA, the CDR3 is TGTGCCAGCAGCTTTTCACTAGCGGGAGGGGTGTCCTACAATGAGCAGTTCTTC. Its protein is CASSFSLAGGVSYNEQFF.

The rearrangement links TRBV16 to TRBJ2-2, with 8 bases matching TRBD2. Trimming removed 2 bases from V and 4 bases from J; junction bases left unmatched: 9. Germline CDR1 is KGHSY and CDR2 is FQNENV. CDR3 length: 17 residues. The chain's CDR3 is CASSQPPGGVSTGELFF. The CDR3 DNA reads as TGTGCCAGCAGCCAACCCCCGGGGGGGGTAAGCACCGGGGAGCTGTTTTTT.

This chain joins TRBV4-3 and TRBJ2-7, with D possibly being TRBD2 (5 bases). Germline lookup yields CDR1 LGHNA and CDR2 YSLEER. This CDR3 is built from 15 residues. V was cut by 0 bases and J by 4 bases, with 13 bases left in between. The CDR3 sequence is CASSQEALAFYEQYF. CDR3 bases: TGCGCCAGCAGCCAAGAGGCCCTAGCTTTTTACGAGCAGTACTTC.

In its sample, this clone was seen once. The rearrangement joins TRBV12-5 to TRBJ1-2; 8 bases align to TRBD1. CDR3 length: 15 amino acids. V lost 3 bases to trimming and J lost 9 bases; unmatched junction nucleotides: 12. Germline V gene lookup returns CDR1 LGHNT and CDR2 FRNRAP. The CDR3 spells CASGFPSSGGGSYTF. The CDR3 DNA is TGTGCTAGTGGTTTTCCCTCCTCAGGGGGCGGGAGCTACACCTTC.

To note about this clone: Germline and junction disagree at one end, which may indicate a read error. The CDR3: CASSRDRGLDEQFF. CDR3 coding DNA: TGTGCTAGCAGCCGAGACAGGGGGTTGGATGAGCAGTTCTTC. V and J are TRBV7-7 and TRBJ2-1; 9 nucleotides line up with TRBD1. This CDR3 comprises 14 residues. Looked up from germline, CDR1 is SSHAT and CDR2 is FNYEAQ (reference sequence).

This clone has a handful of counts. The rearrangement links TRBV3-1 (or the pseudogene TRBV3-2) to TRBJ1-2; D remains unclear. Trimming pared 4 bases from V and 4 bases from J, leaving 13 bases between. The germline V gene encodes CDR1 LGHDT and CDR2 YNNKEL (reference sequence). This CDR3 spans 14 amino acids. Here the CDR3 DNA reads TGTGCCAGCAGCCCCCCACGGACTATCTATGGCTACACCTTC. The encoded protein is CASSPPRTIYGYTF.

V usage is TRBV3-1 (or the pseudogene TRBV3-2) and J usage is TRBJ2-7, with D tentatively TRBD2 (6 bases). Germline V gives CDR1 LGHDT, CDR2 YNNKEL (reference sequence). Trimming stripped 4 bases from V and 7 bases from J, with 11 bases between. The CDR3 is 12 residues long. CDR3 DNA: TGTGCCAGCAGCCCCCTCGGAGGGGAGCAGTACTTC. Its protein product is CASSPLGGEQYF.

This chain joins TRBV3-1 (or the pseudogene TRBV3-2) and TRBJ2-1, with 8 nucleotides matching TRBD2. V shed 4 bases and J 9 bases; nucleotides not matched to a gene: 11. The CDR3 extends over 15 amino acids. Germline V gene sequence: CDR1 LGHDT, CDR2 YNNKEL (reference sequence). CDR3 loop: CASSPRGSGIGEQFF. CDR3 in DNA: TGTGCCAGCAGCCCTCGTGGTAGCGGGATCGGTGAGCAGTTCTTC.

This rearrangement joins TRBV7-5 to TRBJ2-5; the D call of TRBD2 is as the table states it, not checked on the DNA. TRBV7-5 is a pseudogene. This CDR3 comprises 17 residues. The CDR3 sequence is CARSFVLSGSNQETQYF. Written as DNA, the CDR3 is TGTGCCAGAAGCTTTGTTTTGAGCGGTAGTAACCAAGAGACCCAGTACTTC.

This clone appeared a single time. Here the CDR3 reads CASSQDFRAAFF. The CDR3 DNA is TGTGCCAGCAGCCAAGATTTCAGGGCAGCTTTCTTT. This chain connects TRBV4-2 to TRBJ1-1; a possible D gene is TRBD1 (5 bases). The CDR3 covers 12 residues. CDR1 LGHNA and CDR2 YNFKEQ come from the germline V gene. V was pared by 0 bases and J by 10 bases, with 9 bases between.

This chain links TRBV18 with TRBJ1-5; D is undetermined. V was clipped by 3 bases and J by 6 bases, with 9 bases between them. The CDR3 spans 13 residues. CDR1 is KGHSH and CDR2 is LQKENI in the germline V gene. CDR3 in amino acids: CASSPAVGQPQHF. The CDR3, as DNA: TGTGCCAGCTCACCGGCGGTGGGTCAGCCCCAGCATTTT.

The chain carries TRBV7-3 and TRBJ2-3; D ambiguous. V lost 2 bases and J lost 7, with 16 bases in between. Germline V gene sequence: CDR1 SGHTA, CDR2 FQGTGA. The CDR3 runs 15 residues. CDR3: CASSLDSFVANTQYF. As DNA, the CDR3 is TGTGCCAGCAGCTTAGACTCTTTCGTGGCTAATACGCAGTATTTT.

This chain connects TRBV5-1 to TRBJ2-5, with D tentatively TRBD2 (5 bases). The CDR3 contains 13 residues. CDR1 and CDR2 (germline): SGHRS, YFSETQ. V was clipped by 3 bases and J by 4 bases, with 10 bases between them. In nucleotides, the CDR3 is TGCGCCAGCAGCTGGGGAGAAGGAGAGACCCAGTACTTC. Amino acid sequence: CASSWGEGETQYF.

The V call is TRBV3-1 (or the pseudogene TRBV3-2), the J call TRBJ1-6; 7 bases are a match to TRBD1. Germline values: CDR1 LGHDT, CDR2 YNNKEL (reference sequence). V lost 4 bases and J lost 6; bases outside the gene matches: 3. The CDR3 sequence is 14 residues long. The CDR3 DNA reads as TGTGCCAGCAGCCGAGGACAGGTTAATTCACCCCTCCACTTT. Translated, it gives CASSRGQVNSPLHF.

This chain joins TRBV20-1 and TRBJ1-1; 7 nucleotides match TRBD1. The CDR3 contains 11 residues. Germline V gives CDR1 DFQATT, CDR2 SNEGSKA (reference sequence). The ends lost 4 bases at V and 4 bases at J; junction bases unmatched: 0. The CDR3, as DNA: TGCAGTGCTACAGGGGGCACTGAAGCTTTCTTT. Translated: CSATGGTEAFF.

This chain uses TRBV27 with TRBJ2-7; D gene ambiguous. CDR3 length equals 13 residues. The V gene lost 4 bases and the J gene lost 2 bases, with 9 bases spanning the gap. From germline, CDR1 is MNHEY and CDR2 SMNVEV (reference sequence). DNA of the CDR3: TGTGCCAGCAGTTCACAGAACACCTACGAGCAGTACTTC. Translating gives CASSSQNTYEQYF.

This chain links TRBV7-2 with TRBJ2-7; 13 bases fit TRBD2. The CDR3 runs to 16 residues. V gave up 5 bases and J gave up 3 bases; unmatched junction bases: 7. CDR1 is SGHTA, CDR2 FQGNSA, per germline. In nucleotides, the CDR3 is TGTGCCAGCAGCCCGGATGGGACTAGCGGGAACTACGAGCAGTACTTC. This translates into CASSPDGTSGNYEQYF.

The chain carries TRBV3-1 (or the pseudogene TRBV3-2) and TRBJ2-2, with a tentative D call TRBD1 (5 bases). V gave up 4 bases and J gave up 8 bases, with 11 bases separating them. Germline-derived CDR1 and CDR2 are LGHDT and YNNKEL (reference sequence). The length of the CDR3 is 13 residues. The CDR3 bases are TGTGCCAGCAGCCCAGGGATCCGGGGGGAGCTGTTTTTT. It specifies CASSPGIRGELFF.

CDR3 coding DNA: TGTGCCAGCAGTCGCAGGGGGGTCCAAGAGACCCAGTACTTC. Amino acids: CASSRRGVQETQYF. V is TRBV5-5 and J is TRBJ2-5; D perhaps matches TRBD1 (7 bases). Deletions cut 5 bases from V and 1 base from J, with 12 bases between. CDR3 length equals 14 residues. CDR1 SGHKS and CDR2 YYEKEE come from the germline V gene (reference sequence).

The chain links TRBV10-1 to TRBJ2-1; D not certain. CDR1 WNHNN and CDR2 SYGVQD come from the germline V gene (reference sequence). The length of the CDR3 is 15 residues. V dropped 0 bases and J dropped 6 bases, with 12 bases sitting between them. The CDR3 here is CASSESSFALNEQFF. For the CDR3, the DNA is TGCGCCAGCAGTGAGTCGAGTTTTGCCCTCAATGAGCAGTTCTTC.